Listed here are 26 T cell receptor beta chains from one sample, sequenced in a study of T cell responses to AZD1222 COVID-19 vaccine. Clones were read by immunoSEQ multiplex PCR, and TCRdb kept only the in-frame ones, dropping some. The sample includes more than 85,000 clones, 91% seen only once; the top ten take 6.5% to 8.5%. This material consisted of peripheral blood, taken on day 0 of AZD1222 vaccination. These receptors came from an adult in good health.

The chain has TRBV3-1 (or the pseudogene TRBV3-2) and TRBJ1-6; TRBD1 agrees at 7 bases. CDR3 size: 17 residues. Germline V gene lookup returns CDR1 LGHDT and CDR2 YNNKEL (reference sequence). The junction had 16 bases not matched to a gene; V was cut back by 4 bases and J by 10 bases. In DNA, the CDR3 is TGTGCCAGCAGCCTCGACTACCCGGGACAGCGGATCTCACCCCTCCACTTT. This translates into CASSLDYPGQRISPLHF.

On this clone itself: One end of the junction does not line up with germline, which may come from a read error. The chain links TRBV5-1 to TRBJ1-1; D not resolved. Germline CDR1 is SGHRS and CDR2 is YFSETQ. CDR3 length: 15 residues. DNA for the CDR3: TGCGCCAGCAGATTGGCGGTCGGGGATGGAACTGAAGCTTTCTTT. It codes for CASRLAVGDGTEAFF. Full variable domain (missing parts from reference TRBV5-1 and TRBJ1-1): KAGVTQTPRYLIKTRGQQVTLSCSPISGHRSVSWYQQTPGQGLQFLFEYFSETQRNKGNFPGRFSGRQFSNSRSEMNVSTLELGDSALYLCASRLAVGDGTEAFFGQGTRLTVV.

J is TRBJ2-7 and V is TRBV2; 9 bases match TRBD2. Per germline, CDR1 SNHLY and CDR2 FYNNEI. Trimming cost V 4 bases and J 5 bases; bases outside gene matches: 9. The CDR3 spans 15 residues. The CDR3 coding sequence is TGTGCCAGCAGTGCAGGGACTAGCCTCCTGGACGAGCAGTACTTC. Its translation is CASSAGTSLLDEQYF.

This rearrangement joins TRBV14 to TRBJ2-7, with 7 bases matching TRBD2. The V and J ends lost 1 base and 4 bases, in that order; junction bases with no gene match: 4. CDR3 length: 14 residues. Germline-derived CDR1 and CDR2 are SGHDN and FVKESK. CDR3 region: CASSQVISGYEQYF. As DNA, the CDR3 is TGTGCCAGCAGCCAAGTGATTAGCGGGTACGAGCAGTACTTC.

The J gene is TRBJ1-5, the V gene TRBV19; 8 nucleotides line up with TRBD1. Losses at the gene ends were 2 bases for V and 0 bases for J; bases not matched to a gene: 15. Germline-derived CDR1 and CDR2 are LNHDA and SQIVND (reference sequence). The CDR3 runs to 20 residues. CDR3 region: CASSIRPRDRGHLSNQPQHF. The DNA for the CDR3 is TGTGCCAGTAGTATACGACCGCGTGACAGGGGCCACCTTAGCAATCAGCCCCAGCATTTT.

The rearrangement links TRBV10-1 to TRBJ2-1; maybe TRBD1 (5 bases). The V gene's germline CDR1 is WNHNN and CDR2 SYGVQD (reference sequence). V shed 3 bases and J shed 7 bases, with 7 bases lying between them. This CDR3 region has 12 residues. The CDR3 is CASSDGANEQFF. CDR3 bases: TGCGCCAGCAGTGATGGGGCGAATGAGCAGTTCTTC.

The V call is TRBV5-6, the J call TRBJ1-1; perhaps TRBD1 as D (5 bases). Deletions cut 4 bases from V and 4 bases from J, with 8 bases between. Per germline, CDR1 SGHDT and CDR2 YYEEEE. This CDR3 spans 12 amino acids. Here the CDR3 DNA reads TGTGCCAGCAGCCCCGGGACCACTGAAGCTTTCTTT. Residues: CASSPGTTEAFF.

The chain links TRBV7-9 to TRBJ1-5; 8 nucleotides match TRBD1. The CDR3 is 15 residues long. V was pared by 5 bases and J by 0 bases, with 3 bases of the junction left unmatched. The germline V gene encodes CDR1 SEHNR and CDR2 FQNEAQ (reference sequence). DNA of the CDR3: TGTGCCAGCAGCCCGACAGGGGATAGCAATCAGCCCCAGCATTTT. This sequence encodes CASSPTGDSNQPQHF.

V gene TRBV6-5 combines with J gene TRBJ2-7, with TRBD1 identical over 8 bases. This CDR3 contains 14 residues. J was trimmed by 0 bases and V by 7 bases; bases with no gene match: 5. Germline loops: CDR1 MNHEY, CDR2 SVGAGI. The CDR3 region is CASKTDRDSYEQYF. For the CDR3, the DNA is TGTGCCAGCAAGACGGACAGGGACTCCTACGAGCAGTACTTC.

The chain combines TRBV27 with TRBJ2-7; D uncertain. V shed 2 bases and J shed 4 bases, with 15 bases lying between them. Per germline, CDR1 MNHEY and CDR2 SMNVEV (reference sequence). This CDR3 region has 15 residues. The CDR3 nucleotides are TGTGCCAGCAGTTTAGTTTCGGGCCGAGGATACGAGCAGTACTTC. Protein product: CASSLVSGRGYEQYF.

Here the CDR3 reads CASSEAHGFGNTIYF. The DNA for the CDR3 is TGTGCCAGCAGTGAAGCGCATGGGTTCGGAAACACCATATATTTT. The chain employs TRBV2 and TRBJ1-3; no reliable D call. V lost 0 bases to trimming and J lost 4 bases, with 10 bases between them. The CDR3 is 15 amino acids. Germline-derived CDR1 and CDR2 are SNHLY and FYNNEI. The whole variable domain, remainder taken from reference TRBV2 and TRBJ1-3, is EPEVTQTPSHQVTQMGQEVILRCVPISNHLYFYWYRQILGQKVEFLVSFYNNEISEKSEIFDDQFSVERPDGSNFTLKIRSTKLEDSAMYFCASSEAHGFGNTIYFGEGSWLTVV.

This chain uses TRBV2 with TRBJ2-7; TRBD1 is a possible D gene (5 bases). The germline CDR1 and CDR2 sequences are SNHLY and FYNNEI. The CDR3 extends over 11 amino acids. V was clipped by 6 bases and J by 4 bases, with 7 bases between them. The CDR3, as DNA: TGTGCCAGCAGAGGGGCGTACGAGCAGTACTTC. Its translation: CASRGAYEQYF.

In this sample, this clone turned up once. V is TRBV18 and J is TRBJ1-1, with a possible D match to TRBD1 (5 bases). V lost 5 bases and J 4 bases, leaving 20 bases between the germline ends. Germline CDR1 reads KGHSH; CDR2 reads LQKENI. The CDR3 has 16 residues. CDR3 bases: TGTGCCAGCTCAGCCAAAACCGGGACTCTGGCCACTGAAGCTTTCTTT. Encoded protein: CASSAKTGTLATEAFF.

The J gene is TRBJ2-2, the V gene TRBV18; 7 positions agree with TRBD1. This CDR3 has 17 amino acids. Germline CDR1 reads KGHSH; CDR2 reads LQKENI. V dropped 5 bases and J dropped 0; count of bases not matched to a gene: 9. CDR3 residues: CASSSDDRAANTGELFF. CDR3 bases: TGTGCCAGCTCATCGGATGACAGGGCTGCGAACACCGGGGAGCTGTTTTTT.

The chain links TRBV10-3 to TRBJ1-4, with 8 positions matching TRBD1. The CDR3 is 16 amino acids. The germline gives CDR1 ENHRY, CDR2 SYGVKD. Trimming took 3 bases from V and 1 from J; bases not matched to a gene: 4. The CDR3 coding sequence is TGTGCCATCAGTGACCCGACAGGGGTAACTAATGAAAAACTGTTTTTT. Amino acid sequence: CAISDPTGVTNEKLFF.

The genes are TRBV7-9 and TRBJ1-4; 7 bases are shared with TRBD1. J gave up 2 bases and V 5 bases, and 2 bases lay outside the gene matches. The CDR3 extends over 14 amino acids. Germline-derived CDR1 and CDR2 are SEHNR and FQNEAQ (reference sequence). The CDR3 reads CASSTQGTNEKLFF. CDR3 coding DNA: TGTGCCAGCAGCACACAGGGGACTAATGAAAAACTGTTTTTT.

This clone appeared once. The CDR3: CASSIATGHNTEAFF. The CDR3 nucleotides are TGTGCCAGTAGTATAGCTACCGGGCACAACACTGAAGCTTTCTTT. The rearrangement links TRBV19 to TRBJ1-1; D ambiguous. Germline loops: CDR1 LNHDA, CDR2 SQIVND (reference sequence). CDR3 length equals 15 residues. Trimming cost V 1 base and J 2 bases, with 11 bases left between them.

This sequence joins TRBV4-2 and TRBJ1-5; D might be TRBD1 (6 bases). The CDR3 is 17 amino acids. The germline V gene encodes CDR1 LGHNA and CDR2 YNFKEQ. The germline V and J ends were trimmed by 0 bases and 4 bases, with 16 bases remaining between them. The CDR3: CASSQESGAGVNQPQHF. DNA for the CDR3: TGTGCCAGCAGCCAAGAATCAGGGGCAGGGGTTAATCAGCCCCAGCATTTT.

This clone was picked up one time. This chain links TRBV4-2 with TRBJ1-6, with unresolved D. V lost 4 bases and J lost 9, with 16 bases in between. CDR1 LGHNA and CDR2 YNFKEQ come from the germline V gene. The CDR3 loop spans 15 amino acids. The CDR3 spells CASSPRPEVTSPLHF. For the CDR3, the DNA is TGTGCCAGCAGCCCAAGACCGGAGGTGACTTCACCCCTCCACTTT.

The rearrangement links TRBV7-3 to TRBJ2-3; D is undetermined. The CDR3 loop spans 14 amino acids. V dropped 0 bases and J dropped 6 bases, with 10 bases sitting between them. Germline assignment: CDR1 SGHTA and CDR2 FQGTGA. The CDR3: CASSLTKRSDTQYF. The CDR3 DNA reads TGTGCCAGCAGCTTAACCAAGAGGTCCGATACGCAGTATTTT.

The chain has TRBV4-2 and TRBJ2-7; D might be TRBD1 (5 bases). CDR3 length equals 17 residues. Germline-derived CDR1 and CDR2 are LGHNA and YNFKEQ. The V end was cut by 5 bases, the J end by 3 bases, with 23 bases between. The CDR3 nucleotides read TGTGCCAGCAGCTCCCCGACCGCAGGGAAGTGGAGCTACGAGCAGTACTTC. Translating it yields CASSSPTAGKWSYEQYF.

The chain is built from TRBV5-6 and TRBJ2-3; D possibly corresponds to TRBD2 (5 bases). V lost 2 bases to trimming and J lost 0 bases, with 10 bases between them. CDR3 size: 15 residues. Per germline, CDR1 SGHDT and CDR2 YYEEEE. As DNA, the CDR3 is TGTGCCAGCAGCTTTTGGGAGTGGAGCACAGATACGCAGTATTTT. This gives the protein CASSFWEWSTDTQYF.

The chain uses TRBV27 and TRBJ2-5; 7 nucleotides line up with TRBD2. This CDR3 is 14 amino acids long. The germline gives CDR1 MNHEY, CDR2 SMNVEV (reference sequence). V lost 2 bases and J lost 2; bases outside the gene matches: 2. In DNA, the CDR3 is TGTGCCAGCAGTTTAACACTAGCGCAAGAGACCCAGTACTTC. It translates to CASSLTLAQETQYF.

The CDR3 DNA reads as TGCGCCAGCAGCCAAGACGGACAGTCTGGAAACACCATATATTTT. Translation gives CASSQDGQSGNTIYF. J is TRBJ1-3 and V is TRBV4-1; weak D call: TRBD1 (6 bases). CDR1 is MGHRA, CDR2 YSYEKL, per germline. The CDR3 sequence is 15 residues long. V was cut by 0 bases and J by 1 base, with 7 bases left in between.

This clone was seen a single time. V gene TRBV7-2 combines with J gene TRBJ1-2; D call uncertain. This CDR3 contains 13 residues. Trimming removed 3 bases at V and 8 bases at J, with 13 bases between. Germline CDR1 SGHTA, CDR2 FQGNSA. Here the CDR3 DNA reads TGTGCCAGCAGCTTCGGACCGCCGAGGGGCTACACCTTC. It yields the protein CASSFGPPRGYTF.

The CDR3 DNA reads as TGTGCCAGCAGCTTAGCCGTTTCGGGGATTGACTATGGCTACACCTTC. Its translation is CASSLAVSGIDYGYTF. The chain recombines TRBV11-1 with TRBJ1-2, with no clear D. V was trimmed by 0 bases and J by 3 bases, leaving 14 bases between them. CDR3 length: 16 amino acids. CDR1 and CDR2 from the germline V gene are SGHAT and FQDESV (reference sequence).